These 23 T cell receptor beta chains share one sample of origin, sequenced in a study of OX40 agonist ivuxolimab in advanced cancers. Measured with immunoSEQ multiplex PCR; TCRdb has only the in-frame clones, and not every one. Of roughly 76,000 clones in the sample, 70% to 90% were seen once. This specimen consisted of CD4+ or CD8+ T cells sorted from blood, obtained in a trial of the OX40 agonist ivuxolimab. The source of these receptors is an adult with an advanced solid tumor such as melanoma, head and neck, liver or kidney cancer.

The gene calls are TRBV2 and TRBJ1-1; 8 positions agree with TRBD1. J lost 4 bases, V lost 5 bases, and 6 bases had no gene match. This CDR3 is built from 14 residues. The V gene's germline CDR1 is SNHLY and CDR2 FYNNEI. CDR3 coding DNA: TGTGCCAGCAGTCTCAGGGGGCTGGGCACTGAAGCTTTCTTT. This encodes CASSLRGLGTEAFF.

The CDR3, as DNA: TGTGCCAGCTCACCGGACAGGGGGCGAGATACTGAAGCTTTCTTT. Protein sequence: CASSPDRGRDTEAFF. The chain carries TRBV18 and TRBJ1-1; 11 nucleotides line up with TRBD1. CDR3 length: 15 amino acids. J gave up 5 bases and V 3 bases, and 5 bases lay outside the gene matches. From germline, CDR1 is KGHSH and CDR2 LQKENI.

V and J are TRBV10-3 and TRBJ2-3; a possible D gene is TRBD1 (5 bases). Deletions cut 4 bases from V and 3 bases from J, with 11 bases between. This CDR3 spans 14 amino acids. Per germline, CDR1 ENHRY and CDR2 SYGVKD. CDR3 DNA: TGTGCCATCAGTGGGGTCAGGGCAACAGATACGCAGTATTTT. Translated: CAISGVRATDTQYF.

The chain uses TRBV2 and TRBJ1-2; no definite D call. Germline V CDR1 and CDR2: SNHLY, FYNNEI. Trimming left V 3 bases short and J 0 bases short, with 8 bases between. The CDR3 covers 14 residues. The CDR3 sequence: CASSEVGSNYGYTF. The CDR3 bases are TGTGCCAGCAGTGAGGTGGGGTCTAACTATGGCTACACCTTC.

This chain uses TRBV6-6 with TRBJ1-2; 8 bases align to TRBD1. V dropped 5 bases and J dropped 8; count of bases not matched to a gene: 13. The CDR3 spans 15 residues. The V gene's germline CDR1 is MNHNY and CDR2 SVGAGI (reference sequence). In DNA form, the CDR3 reads TGTGCCAGCAGTCGACTTACCGGGACAGGCTGGGGCTACACCTTC. Translated: CASSRLTGTGWGYTF.

This chain joins TRBV18 and TRBJ1-2; 10 bases match TRBD1. This CDR3 region has 15 residues. Germline V lookup: CDR1 KGHSH, CDR2 LQKENI. Trimming cost V 8 bases and J 7 bases; bases outside gene matches: 13. The CDR3 loop is CASGNGDRGVFGYTF. For the CDR3, the DNA is TGTGCCAGCGGCAACGGGGACAGGGGTGTTTTTGGCTACACCTTC.

The V and J genes are TRBV18 and TRBJ2-7; 8 bases align to TRBD2. Per the germline V gene, CDR1 is KGHSH and CDR2 is LQKENI. The CDR3 runs to 14 residues. V trimming: 2 bases; J trimming: 3 bases; junction bases outside the gene matches: 3. CDR3: CASSPTGGDYEQYF. CDR3 DNA: TGTGCCAGCTCACCAACGGGAGGGGACTACGAGCAGTACTTC. The full variable domain, completed using reference TRBV18 and TRBJ2-7, is NAGVMQNPRHLVRRRGQEARLRCSPMKGHSHVYWYRQLPEEGLKFMVYLQKENIIDESGMPKERFSAEFPKEGPSILRIQQVVRGDSAAYFCASSPTGGDYEQYFGPGTRLTVT.

The chain employs TRBV19 and TRBJ2-7; D call uncertain. Trimming removed 1 base at V and 6 bases at J, with 10 bases between. Looked up from germline, CDR1 is LNHDA and CDR2 is SQIVND (reference sequence). This CDR3 is built from 13 residues. CDR3: CASSIGRMGEQYF. DNA of the CDR3: TGTGCCAGTAGTATAGGACGGATGGGCGAGCAGTACTTC.

The chain has TRBV9 and TRBJ2-5; TRBD1 aligns across 7 bases. The J call may be wrong; the DNA end is better matched by TRBJ2-7. This CDR3 region has 13 residues. From germline, CDR1 is SGDLS and CDR2 YYNGEE. In DNA form, the CDR3 reads TGTGCCAGCAGCGAGACAGGGATAGGCGAGCAGTACTTC. This codes for CASSETGIGEQYF.

This sequence joins TRBV7-6 and TRBJ2-5; maybe TRBD1 (6 bases). The last part of the DNA fits TRBJ2-7 better; the J call may be wrong. From germline, CDR1 is SGHVS and CDR2 FNYEAQ. The CDR3 totals 16 residues. In DNA form, the CDR3 reads TGTGCCAGCAGCTTGTTTCCTTCTGACAGGTCCTACGAGCAGTACTTC. Translating it yields CASSLFPSDRSYEQYF.

The chain combines TRBV11-2 with TRBJ2-2, with 9 nucleotides matching TRBD1. There are 18 residues in the CDR3. Looked up from germline, CDR1 is SGHAT and CDR2 is FQNNGV. The V segment lost 7 bases and the J segment 2 bases; nucleotides outside the gene matches: 14. The CDR3 region has the DNA TGTGCCAGCACCTCCGGGACAGGGAGAGTCGCAAACACCGGGGAGCTGTTTTTT. Encoded protein: CASTSGTGRVANTGELFF. Using reference TRBV11-2 and TRBJ2-2 for the parts outside the CDR3, the full variable domain is EAGVAQSPRYKIIEKRQSVAFWCNPISGHATLYWYQQILGQGPKLLIQFQNNGVVDDSQLPKDRFSAERLKGVDSTLKIQPAKLEDSAVYLCASTSGTGRVANTGELFFGEGSRLTVL.

V usage is TRBV5-8 and J usage is TRBJ2-1; the D gene could be TRBD1 or TRBD2 (5 bases each). Germline-derived CDR1 and CDR2 are SGHTS and YDEGEE. The V and J ends lost 7 bases and 4 bases respectively, with 15 bases between them. This CDR3 has 14 amino acids. The CDR3 sequence: CASVRDAAYNEQFF. The CDR3 DNA sequence: TGTGCCAGCGTCCGGGACGCTGCTTACAATGAGCAGTTCTTC.

This chain links TRBV27 with TRBJ2-7; D perhaps matches TRBD2 (6 bases). The CDR3 covers 16 residues. CDR1 is MNHEY, CDR2 SMNVEV, per germline (reference sequence). The V gene lost 6 bases and the J gene lost 3 bases, with 21 bases spanning the gap. This chain's CDR3 is CASSFDGATSYYEQYF. The CDR3 DNA reads as TGTGCCAGCAGCTTCGACGGAGCGACTAGTTACTACGAGCAGTACTTC.

This chain uses TRBV19 with TRBJ1-4; D possibly corresponds to TRBD1 (5 bases). CDR1 and CDR2 (germline): LNHDA, SQIVND (reference sequence). V lost 5 bases, J lost 3 bases, and 10 bases lay in between. The CDR3 has 14 residues. Here the CDR3 DNA reads TGTGCCAGTAGTGACCTGGGGCCTAATGAAAAACTGTTTTTT. As protein: CASSDLGPNEKLFF.

This chain links TRBV19 with TRBJ2-6, with 8 bases identical to TRBD1. V gave up 3 bases and J gave up 0 bases; unmatched junction bases: 7. Germline-derived CDR1 and CDR2 are LNHDA and SQIVND (reference sequence). The CDR3 runs 18 residues. The CDR3 DNA is TGTGCCAGTAGTATCTTTGGCAGGGGGCTCTCTGGGGCCAACGTCCTGACTTTC. Its protein product is CASSIFGRGLSGANVLTF.

The V and J genes are TRBV5-6 and TRBJ2-6; D unresolved. The CDR3 has 17 amino acids. V lost 0 bases to trimming and J lost 0 bases, with 10 bases between them. Germline lookup yields CDR1 SGHDT and CDR2 YYEEEE. CDR3: CASSLVVGYSGANVLTF. CDR3 bases: TGTGCCAGCAGCTTGGTTGTGGGCTACTCTGGGGCCAACGTCCTGACTTTC.

This chain uses TRBV11-2 with TRBJ1-1, with no clear D. The length of the CDR3 is 14 residues. In germline, CDR1 is SGHAT, CDR2 FQNNGV. Between the trimmed V and J ends, which lost 5 bases and 4 bases, there was a span of 14 bases. As DNA, the CDR3 is TGTGCCAGCAGCACAAGGGTGGATGGCACTGAAGCTTTCTTT. It encodes CASSTRVDGTEAFF.

The chain recombines TRBV7-4 with TRBJ2-1, with D hard to call. The CDR3 runs to 14 residues. Germline-derived CDR1 and CDR2 are SGHVT and SQSDAQ. Trimming took off 1 base at V and 6 bases at J, with 10 bases between the two ends. The CDR3 nucleotides are TGTGCCAGCAGCTTAGTATTCTTAGGCAATGAGCAGTTCTTC. It codes for CASSLVFLGNEQFF.

This clone turned up a few times. The chain carries TRBV5-1 and TRBJ2-2; D not certain. The CDR3 has 13 residues. V was shortened by 0 bases and J by 7 bases, with 7 bases between the two germline ends. Germline V gene data show CDR1 as SGHRS and CDR2 as YFSETQ. The CDR3 DNA follows: TGCGCCAGCAGCTTGGGGGCGGTCGGGGAGCTGTTTTTT. This sequence encodes CASSLGAVGELFF.

This clone was seen only a few times. This chain joins TRBV30 and TRBJ1-4; possible D gene TRBD1, 6 bases. Per the germline V gene, CDR1 is GTSNPN and CDR2 is SVGIG (reference sequence). The CDR3 runs 17 residues. Trimming cost V 1 base and J 5 bases, with 20 bases left between them. In DNA, the CDR3 is TGTGCCTGGAGTGACCCCCAAACAGGGTGGCGGAATGAAAAACTGTTTTTT. The encoded protein is CAWSDPQTGWRNEKLFF.

The chain recombines TRBV2 with TRBJ1-2; tentative D call: TRBD1 (5 bases). Germline-derived CDR1 and CDR2 are SNHLY and FYNNEI. Trimming took 2 bases from V and 3 from J, leaving 13 bases between them. The length of the CDR3 is 15 residues. CDR3 protein: CASSEMGPEYYGYTF. CDR3 bases: TGTGCCAGCAGTGAAATGGGACCAGAGTACTATGGCTACACCTTC.

The chain carries TRBV12-5 and TRBJ1-3; D is uncertain. From germline, CDR1 is LGHNT and CDR2 FRNRAP. Trimming left V 1 base short and J 1 base short, with 20 bases between. There are 19 residues in the CDR3. CDR3 nucleotide sequence: TGTGCTAGTGGTTTGGGGCCACTGAGGAGGAGTCTTTCTGGAAACACCATATATTTT. It encodes CASGLGPLRRSLSGNTIYF.

This chain links TRBV7-9 with TRBJ2-3, with D unresolved. The V gene's germline CDR1 is SEHNR and CDR2 FQNEAQ (reference sequence). This CDR3 has 14 residues. Trimming cost V 5 bases and J 1 base, with 10 bases left between them. CDR3 nucleotide sequence: TGTGCCAGCAGCGCGCGAGTACGCACAGATACGCAGTATTTT. Translation: CASSARVRTDTQYF.